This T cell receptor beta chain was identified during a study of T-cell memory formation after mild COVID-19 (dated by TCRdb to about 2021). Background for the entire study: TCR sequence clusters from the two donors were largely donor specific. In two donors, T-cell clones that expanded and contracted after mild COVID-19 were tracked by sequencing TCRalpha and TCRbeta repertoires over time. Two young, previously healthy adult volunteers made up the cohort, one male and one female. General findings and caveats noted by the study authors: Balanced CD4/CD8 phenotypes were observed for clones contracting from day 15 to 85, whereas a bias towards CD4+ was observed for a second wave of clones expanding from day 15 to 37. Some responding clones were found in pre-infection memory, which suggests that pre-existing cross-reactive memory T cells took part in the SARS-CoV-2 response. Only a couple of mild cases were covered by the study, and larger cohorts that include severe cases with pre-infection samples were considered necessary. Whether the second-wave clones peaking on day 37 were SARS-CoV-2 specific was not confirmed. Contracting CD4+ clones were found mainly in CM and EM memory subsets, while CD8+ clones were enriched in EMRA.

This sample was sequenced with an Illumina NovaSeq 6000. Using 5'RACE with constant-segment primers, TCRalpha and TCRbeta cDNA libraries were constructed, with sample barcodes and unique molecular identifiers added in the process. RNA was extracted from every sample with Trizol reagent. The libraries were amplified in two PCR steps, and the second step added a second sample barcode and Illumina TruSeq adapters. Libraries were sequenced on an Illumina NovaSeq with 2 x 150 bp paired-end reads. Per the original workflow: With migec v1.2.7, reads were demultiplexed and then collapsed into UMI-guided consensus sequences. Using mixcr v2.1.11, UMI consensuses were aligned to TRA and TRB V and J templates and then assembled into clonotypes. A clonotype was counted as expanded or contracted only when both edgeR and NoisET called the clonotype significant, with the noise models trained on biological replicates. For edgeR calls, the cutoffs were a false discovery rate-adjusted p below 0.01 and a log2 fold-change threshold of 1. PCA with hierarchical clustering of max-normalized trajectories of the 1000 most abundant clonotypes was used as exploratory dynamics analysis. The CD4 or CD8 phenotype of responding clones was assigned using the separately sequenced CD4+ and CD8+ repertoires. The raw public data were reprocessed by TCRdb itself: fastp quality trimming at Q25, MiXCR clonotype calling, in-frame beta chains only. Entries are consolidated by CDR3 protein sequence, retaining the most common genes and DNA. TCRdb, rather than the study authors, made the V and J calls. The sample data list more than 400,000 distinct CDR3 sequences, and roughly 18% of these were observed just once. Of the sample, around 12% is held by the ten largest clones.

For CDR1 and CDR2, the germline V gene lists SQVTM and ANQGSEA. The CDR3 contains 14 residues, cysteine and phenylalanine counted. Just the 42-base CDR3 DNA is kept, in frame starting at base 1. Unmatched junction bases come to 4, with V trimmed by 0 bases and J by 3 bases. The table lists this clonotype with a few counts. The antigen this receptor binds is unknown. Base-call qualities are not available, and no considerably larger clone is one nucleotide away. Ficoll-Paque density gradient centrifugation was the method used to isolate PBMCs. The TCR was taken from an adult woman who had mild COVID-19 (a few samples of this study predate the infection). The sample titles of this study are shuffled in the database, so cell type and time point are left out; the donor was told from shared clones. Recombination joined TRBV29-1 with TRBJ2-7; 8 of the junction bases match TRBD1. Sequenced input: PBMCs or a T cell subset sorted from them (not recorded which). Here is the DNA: TGCAGCGTTGAAGACGGGACAGGACTCTACGAGCAGTACTTC. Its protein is CSVEDGTGLYEQYF.